This T cell receptor (beta chain) was sequenced in a study of T cells in Graves' hyperthyroidism and ophthalmopathy. Authors of the study amplified TCR beta CDR3 regions from RNA transcripts. The TCR CDR3 was amplified in a first-round RT-PCR using the HTBI primer set. Using its own MiXCR run on the multiplex PCR reads, TCRdb lists one record per CDR3 protein. The sample contains about 740,000 distinct CDR3 sequences, 12% to 15% of which appear only once. Germline V gene lookup returns CDR1 SGHVS and CDR2 FNYEAQ. The ends were cut back, 0 bases at V and 7 bases at J, with 10 bases in the middle. This CDR3 has 15 residues. This clonotype has a handful of counts. Patients aged 18 to 65 had newly diagnosed hyperthyroidism of under 2 months' duration.

The rearrangement links TRBV7-6 to TRBJ1-6; D gene uncertain. The sample consisted of blood. This TCR derives from a woman between 18 and 29 years old with Graves' hyperthyroidism. The CDR3 spells CASSLAVAANSPLHF. The CDR3 DNA reads TGTGCCAGCAGCTTAGCCGTCGCCGCAAATTCACCCCTCCACTTT.